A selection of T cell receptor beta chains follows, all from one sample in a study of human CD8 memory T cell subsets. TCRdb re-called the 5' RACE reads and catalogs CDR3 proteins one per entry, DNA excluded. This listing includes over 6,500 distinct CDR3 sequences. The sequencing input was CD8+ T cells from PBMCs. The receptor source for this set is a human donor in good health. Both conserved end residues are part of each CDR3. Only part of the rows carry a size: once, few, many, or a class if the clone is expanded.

CASSSSGTDNEQFF	-	TRBJ2-1	TRBV12-3/TRBV12-4
CASSLWTGGNTEAFF	medium-sized	TRBJ1-1	TRBV27
CASSIVTSGTDTQYF	-	TRBJ2-3	TRBV19
CSVEGTHEQFF	-	TRBJ2-1	TRBV29-1
CASSSEANEQFF	-	TRBJ2-1	TRBV7-9
CSARDYRVSSYNEQFF	-	TRBJ2-1	TRBV20-1
CASSISASVTDTQYF	-	TRBJ2-3	TRBV19
CASSPYNSPLHF	-	TRBJ1-6	TRBV5-4
CASSLVHSVSTDTQYF	-	TRBJ2-3	TRBV27
CASSQFLDSDRETQYF	-	TRBJ2-5	TRBV5-6
CASSSSSLDAGPYGYTF	-	TRBJ1-2	TRBV28
CASGANTEAFF	medium-sized	TRBJ1-1	TRBV12-3/TRBV12-4
CASSLVQGRNTGELFF	medium-sized	TRBJ2-2	TRBV7-9
CSARGLAATYEQYF	-	TRBJ2-7	TRBV20-1
CATSESGTGALSGYTF	-	TRBJ1-2	TRBV24-1